This TCR beta chain was captured by sequencing in a study of blood T cell repertoires in COVID-19. V dropped 5 bases and J dropped 6 bases, with 9 bases sitting between them. The CDR3 runs 11 residues. Looked up from germline, CDR1 is SGHDT and CDR2 is YYEEEE. The table came from immunoSEQ multiplex PCR; TCRdb's copy has only in-frame clones and leaves some out. This sample yields tens of thousands of clones, of which approximately 86% are seen a single time; around 11% belongs to the top ten. Material: peripheral blood. The V and J genes are TRBV5-6 and TRBJ2-7; D may be TRBD2 (5 bases). This TCR was recovered from a man between 70 and 80 years old with active COVID-19. CDR3 bases: TGTGCCAGCAGAGGAGGTGGCGAGCAGTACTTC. Protein: CASRGGGEQYF.